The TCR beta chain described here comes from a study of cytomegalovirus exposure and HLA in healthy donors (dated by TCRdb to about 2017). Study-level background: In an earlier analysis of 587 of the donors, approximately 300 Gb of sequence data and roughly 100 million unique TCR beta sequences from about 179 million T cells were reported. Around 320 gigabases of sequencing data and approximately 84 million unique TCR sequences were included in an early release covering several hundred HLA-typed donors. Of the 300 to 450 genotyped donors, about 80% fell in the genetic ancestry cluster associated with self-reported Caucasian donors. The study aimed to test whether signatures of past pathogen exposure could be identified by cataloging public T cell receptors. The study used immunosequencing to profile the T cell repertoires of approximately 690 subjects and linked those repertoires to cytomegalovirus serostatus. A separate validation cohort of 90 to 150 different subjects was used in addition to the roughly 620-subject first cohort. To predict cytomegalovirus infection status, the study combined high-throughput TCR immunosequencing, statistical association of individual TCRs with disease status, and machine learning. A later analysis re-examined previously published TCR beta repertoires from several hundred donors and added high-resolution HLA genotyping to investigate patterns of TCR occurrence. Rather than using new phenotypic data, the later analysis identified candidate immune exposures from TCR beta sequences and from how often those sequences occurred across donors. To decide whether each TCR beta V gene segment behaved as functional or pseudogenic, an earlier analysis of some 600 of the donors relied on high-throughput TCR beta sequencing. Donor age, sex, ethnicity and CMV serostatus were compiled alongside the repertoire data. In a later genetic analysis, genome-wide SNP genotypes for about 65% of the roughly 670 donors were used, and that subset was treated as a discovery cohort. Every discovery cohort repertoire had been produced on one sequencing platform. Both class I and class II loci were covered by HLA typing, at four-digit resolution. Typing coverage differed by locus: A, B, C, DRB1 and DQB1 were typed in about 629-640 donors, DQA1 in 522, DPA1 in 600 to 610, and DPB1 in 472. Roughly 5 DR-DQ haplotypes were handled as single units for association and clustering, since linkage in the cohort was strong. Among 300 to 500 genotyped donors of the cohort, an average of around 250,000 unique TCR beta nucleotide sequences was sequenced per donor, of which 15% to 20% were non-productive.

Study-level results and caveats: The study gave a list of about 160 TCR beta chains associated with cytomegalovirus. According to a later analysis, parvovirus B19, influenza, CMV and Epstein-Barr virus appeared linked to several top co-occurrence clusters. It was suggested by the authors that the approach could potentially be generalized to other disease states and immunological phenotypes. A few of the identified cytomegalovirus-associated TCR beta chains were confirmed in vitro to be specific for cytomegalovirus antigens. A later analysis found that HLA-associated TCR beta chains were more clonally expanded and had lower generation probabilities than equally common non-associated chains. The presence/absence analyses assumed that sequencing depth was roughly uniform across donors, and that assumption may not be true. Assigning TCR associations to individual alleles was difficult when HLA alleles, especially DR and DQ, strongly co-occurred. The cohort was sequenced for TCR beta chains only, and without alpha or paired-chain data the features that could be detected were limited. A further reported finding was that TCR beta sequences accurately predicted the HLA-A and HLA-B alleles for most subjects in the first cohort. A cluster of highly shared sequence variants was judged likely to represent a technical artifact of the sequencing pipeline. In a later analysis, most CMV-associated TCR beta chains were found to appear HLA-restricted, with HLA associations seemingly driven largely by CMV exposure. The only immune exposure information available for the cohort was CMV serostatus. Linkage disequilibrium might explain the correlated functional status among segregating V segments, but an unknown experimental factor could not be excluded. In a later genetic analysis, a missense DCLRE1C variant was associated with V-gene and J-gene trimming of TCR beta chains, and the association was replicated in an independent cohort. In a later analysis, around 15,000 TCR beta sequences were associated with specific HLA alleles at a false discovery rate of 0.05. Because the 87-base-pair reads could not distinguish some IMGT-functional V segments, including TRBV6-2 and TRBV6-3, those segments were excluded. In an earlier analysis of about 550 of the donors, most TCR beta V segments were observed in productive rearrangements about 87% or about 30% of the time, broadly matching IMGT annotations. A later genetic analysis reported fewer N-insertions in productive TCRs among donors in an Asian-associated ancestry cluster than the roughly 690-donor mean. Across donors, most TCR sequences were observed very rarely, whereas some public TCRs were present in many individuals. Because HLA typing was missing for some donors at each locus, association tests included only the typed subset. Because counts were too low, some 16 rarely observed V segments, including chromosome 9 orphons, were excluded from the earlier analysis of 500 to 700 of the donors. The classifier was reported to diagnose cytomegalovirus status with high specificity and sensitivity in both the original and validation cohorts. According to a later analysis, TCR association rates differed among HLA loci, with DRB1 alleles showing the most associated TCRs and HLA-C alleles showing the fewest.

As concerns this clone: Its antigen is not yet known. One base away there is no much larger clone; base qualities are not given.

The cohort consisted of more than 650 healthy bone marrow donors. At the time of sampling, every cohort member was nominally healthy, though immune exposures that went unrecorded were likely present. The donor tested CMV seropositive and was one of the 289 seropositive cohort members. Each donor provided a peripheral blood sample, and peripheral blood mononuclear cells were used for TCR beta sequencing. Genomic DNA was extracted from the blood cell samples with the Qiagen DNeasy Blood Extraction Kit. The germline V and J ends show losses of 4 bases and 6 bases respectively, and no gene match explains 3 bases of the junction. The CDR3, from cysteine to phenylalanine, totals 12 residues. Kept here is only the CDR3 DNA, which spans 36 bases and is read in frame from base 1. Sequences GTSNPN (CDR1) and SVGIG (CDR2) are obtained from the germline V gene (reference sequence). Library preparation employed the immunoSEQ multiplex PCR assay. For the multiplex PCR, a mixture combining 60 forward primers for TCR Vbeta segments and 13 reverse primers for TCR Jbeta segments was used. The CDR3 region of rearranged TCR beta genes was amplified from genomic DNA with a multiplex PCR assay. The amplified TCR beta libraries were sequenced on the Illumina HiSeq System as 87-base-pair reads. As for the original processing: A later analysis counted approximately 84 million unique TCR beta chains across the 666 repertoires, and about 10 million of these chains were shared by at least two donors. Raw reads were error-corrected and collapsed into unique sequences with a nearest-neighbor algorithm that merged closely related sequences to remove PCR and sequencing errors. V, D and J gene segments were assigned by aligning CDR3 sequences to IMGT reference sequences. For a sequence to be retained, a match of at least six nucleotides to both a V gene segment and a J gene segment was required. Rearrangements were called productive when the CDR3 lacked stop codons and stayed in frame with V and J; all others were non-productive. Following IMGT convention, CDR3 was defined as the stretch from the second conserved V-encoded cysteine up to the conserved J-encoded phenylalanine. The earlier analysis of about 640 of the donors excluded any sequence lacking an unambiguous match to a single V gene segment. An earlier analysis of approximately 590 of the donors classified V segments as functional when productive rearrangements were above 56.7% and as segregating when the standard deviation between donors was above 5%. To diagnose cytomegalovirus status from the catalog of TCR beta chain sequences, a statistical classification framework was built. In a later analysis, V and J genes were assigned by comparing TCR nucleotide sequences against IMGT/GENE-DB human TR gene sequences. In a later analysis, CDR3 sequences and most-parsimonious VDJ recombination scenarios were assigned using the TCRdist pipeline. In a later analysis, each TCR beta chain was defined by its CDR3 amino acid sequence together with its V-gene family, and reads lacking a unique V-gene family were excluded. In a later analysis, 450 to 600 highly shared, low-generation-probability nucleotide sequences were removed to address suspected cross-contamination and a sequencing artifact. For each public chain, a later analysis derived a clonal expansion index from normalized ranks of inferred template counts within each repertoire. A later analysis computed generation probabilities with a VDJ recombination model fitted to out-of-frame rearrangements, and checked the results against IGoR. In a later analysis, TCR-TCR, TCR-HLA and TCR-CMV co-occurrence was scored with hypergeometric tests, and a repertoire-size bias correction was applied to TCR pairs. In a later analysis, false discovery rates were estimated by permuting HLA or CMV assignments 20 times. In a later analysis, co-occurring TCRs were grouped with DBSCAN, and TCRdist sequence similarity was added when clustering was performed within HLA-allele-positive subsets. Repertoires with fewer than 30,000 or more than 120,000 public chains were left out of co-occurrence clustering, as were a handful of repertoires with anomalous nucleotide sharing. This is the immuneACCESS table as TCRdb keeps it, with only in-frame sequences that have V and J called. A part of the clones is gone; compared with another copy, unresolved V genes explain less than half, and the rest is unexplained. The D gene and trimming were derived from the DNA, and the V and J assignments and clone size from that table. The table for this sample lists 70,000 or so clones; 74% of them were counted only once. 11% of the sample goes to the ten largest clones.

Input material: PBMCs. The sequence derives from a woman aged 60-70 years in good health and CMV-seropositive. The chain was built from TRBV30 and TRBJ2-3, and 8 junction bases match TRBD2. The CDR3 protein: CAWKAGGDTQYF. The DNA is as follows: TGTGCCTGGAAGGCGGGGGGCGATACGCAGTATTTT.